The 29 T cell receptor beta chains reported below all come from one sample, sequenced in a study of glioma-infiltrating T cells after dendritic cell vaccination (TCRdb year 2016). The library was generated by the immunoSEQ multiplex PCR assay. The source is immuneACCESS, and TCRdb retained only in-frame sequences with V and J called. Part of the clones is not carried over; for the studies checked, unresolved V genes explain less than half of this, and the remainder is unexplained. Counted in this sample were approximately 92,000 clones; approximately 84% of them appeared once. The biggest ten clones account for about 5.5% of the sample. Interpreted using the paper, the time point label stands for: after dendritic cell vaccination, including at tumor progression/relapse. Sequencing used blood, obtained after dendritic cell vaccination. Receptor source: a human donor with glioblastoma.

The chain recombines TRBV10-3 with TRBJ2-2; tentatively, D is TRBD1 (5 bases). Trimming removed 5 bases at V and 2 bases at J, with 12 bases between. CDR1 is ENHRY, CDR2 SYGVKD, per germline. CDR3 size: 15 residues. CDR3 DNA sequence: TGTGCCATCAGTACAGGCCTAGTAAACACCGGGGAGCTGTTTTTT. This gives the protein CAISTGLVNTGELFF.

V is TRBV13 and J is TRBJ2-7; 11 bases line up with TRBD1. The germline V gene encodes CDR1 PRHDT and CDR2 FYEKMQ (reference sequence). The CDR3 runs 15 residues. V shed 2 bases and J 3 bases; nucleotides not matched to a gene: 3. The CDR3: CASSLSGTGGYEQYF. DNA of the CDR3: TGTGCCAGCAGCTTATCAGGGACAGGGGGCTACGAGCAGTACTTC.

The rearrangement links TRBV30 to TRBJ2-7; TRBD1 agrees at 8 bases. Per the germline V gene, CDR1 is GTSNPN and CDR2 is SVGIG (reference sequence). The CDR3 consists of 15 residues. The trim removed 5 bases at V and 3 bases at J, leaving 12 bases unmatched. CDR3 region: CAWQHPGQDHYEQYF. CDR3 nucleotides: TGTGCCTGGCAGCACCCGGGACAGGATCACTACGAGCAGTACTTC.

CDR3 DNA sequence: TGTGCCAGTAGTATGGGACACTCACGCGGGACAGGGGGCTATGGCTACACCTTC. It encodes CASSMGHSRGTGGYGYTF. The rearrangement uses TRBV19 and TRBJ1-2, with 11 bases matching TRBD1. This CDR3 comprises 18 residues. The germline V gene encodes CDR1 LNHDA and CDR2 SQIVND (reference sequence). The V gene end was trimmed by 3 bases and the J gene end by 4 bases; junction bases not matched to a gene: 13.

This clone appeared a few times. The V gene is TRBV10-3, the J gene TRBJ2-7, with D perhaps matching TRBD2 (6 bases). V was trimmed by 4 bases and J by 4 bases, leaving 20 bases between them. This CDR3 has 16 residues. Germline CDR1 is ENHRY and CDR2 is SYGVKD. This chain's CDR3 is CAISGPPTGDPYEQYF. The CDR3 DNA sequence: TGTGCCATCAGTGGACCCCCTACGGGGGACCCTTACGAGCAGTACTTC.

The genes are TRBV14 and TRBJ2-5, with 9 bases aligning to TRBD2. Per germline, CDR1 SGHDN and CDR2 FVKESK. Germline trimming cut 5 bases from V and 5 bases from J; bases unmatched to any gene: 9. CDR3 length: 15 residues. The CDR3 nucleotides are TGTGCCAGCAGCGGAATAGCGGGAGCTGGGGAGACCCAGTACTTC. Amino acids: CASSGIAGAGETQYF. Full variable domain (outside the CDR3, taken from reference TRBV14 and TRBJ2-5): EAGVTQFPSHSVIEKGQTVTLRCDPISGHDNLYWYRRVMGKEIKFLLHFVKESKQDESGMPNNRFLAERTGGTYSTLKVQPAELEDSGVYFCASSGIAGAGETQYFGPGTRLLVL.

This clone has only one observation. The CDR3 region has the DNA TGTGCCAGCAGCTCGCCTGAACAGGGGGCTGGAAACACCATATATTTT. This sequence encodes CASSSPEQGAGNTIYF. This chain joins TRBV11-2 and TRBJ1-3; TRBD1 matches at 8 bases. Germline values: CDR1 SGHAT, CDR2 FQNNGV. Trimming removed 4 bases from V and 2 bases from J; junction bases left unmatched: 7. The CDR3 is 16 residues long.

The chain combines TRBV4-2 with TRBJ2-1; 9 nucleotides match TRBD2. CDR3 length equals 15 residues. The V gene's germline CDR1 is LGHNA and CDR2 YNFKEQ. V dropped 4 bases and J dropped 5; count of bases not matched to a gene: 6. DNA of the CDR3: TGTGCCAGCAGCCGCAGCGGGAGGAATCACAATGAGCAGTTCTTC. This sequence encodes CASSRSGRNHNEQFF.

This clone has only a few counts. The chain is built from TRBV5-1 and TRBJ2-3; D unclear. Trimming removed 4 bases from V and 1 base from J, with 13 bases in between. In germline, CDR1 is SGHRS, CDR2 YFSETQ. CDR3 length: 15 amino acids. CDR3 residues: CASSITSLGTDTQYF. CDR3 sequence (DNA): TGCGCCAGCAGCATTACAAGTCTGGGCACAGATACGCAGTATTTT.

J is TRBJ1-4 and V is TRBV18; TRBD1 matches 8 bases. Looked up from germline, CDR1 is KGHSH and CDR2 is LQKENI. The CDR3 is made up of 16 amino acids. Trimming took 3 bases from V and 3 from J; bases not matched to a gene: 6. CDR3 DNA sequence: TGTGCCAGCTCACCGACAGGGGCGGGATCTAATGAAAAACTGTTTTTT. Translation: CASSPTGAGSNEKLFF.

The chain uses TRBV7-9 and TRBJ2-3; maybe TRBD2 (6 bases). Germline CDR1 and CDR2: SEHNR and FQNEAQ (reference sequence). There are 17 residues in the CDR3. The germline V and J ends were trimmed by 6 bases and 4 bases, with 23 bases remaining between them. CDR3 nucleotides: TGTGCCAGCAGATCACCACGGGCCGGGAGTGGCGCAGATACGCAGTATTTT. This translates into CASRSPRAGSGADTQYF.

The V and J genes are TRBV6-5 and TRBJ1-6; no firm D call. The V gene lost 9 bases and the J gene lost 7 bases, with 16 bases spanning the gap. Looked up from germline, CDR1 is MNHEY and CDR2 is SVGAGI. The CDR3 consists of 14 residues. CDR3 sequence reads: CASASGGRNSPLHF. For the CDR3, the DNA is TGTGCCAGTGCAAGCGGAGGAAGAAATTCACCCCTCCACTTT.

The chain's CDR3 is CASSQAGGTDTQYF. CDR3 DNA sequence: TGTGCCAGCAGCCAAGCGGGAGGAACAGATACGCAGTATTTT. The V gene is TRBV7-3, the J gene TRBJ2-3; 9 bases are a match to TRBD2. This CDR3 is built from 14 residues. The V gene's germline CDR1 is SGHTA and CDR2 FQGTGA. V shed 5 bases, J shed 3 bases, and the junction held 3 bases outside the gene matches.

This clone was seen more than once but under ten times. This chain joins TRBV5-1 and TRBJ1-4; 9 bases are shared with TRBD1. Trimming removed 0 bases from V and 7 bases from J; junction bases left unmatched: 4. Germline CDR1 and CDR2: SGHRS and YFSETQ. This CDR3 is 15 amino acids long. The CDR3 coding sequence is TGCGCCAGCAGCTTGGGGACAGGGGAGGGTGAAAAACTGTTTTTT. It specifies CASSLGTGEGEKLFF.

The table lists this clone with a count of one. The V gene is TRBV6-6, the J gene TRBJ1-1; weak D call: TRBD1 (5 bases). This CDR3 region has 14 residues. Per the germline V gene, CDR1 is MNHNY and CDR2 is SVGAGI (reference sequence). V lost 2 bases to trimming and J lost 1 base, with 8 bases between them. CDR3 coding DNA: TGTGCCAGCAGTTACGGCAGGGCGAACACTGAAGCTTTCTTT. Protein sequence: CASSYGRANTEAFF.

This clone was recorded only once. The chain uses TRBV7-9 and TRBJ2-3, with 10 bases matching TRBD2. The V and J ends lost 5 bases and 0 bases, in that order; junction bases with no gene match: 5. Looked up from germline, CDR1 is SEHNR and CDR2 is FQNEAQ (reference sequence). This CDR3 spans 16 amino acids. The CDR3 here is CASSPGLAVSTDTQYF. CDR3 nucleotides: TGTGCCAGCAGCCCCGGACTAGCGGTGAGCACAGATACGCAGTATTTT.

The chain uses TRBV27 and TRBJ2-7, with 7 bases that match TRBD1. Germline CDR1 is MNHEY and CDR2 is SMNVEV (reference sequence). The V gene end was trimmed by 6 bases and the J gene end by 8 bases; junction bases not matched to a gene: 19. The CDR3 runs to 16 residues. CDR3 residues: CASSPTLGQGVIKQYF. The CDR3 bases are TGTGCCAGCAGCCCCACCCTCGGGCAGGGGGTAATCAAGCAGTACTTC.

J is TRBJ2-2 and V is TRBV18; possibly TRBD2 for D (6 bases). This CDR3 is built from 16 residues. Germline V gives CDR1 KGHSH, CDR2 LQKENI. Trimming stripped 3 bases from V and 5 bases from J, with 16 bases between. This CDR3 reads CASSPPLSRETGELFF. CDR3 in DNA: TGTGCCAGCTCACCCCCACTTAGCCGGGAGACCGGGGAGCTGTTTTTT.

The rearrangement joins TRBV5-1 to TRBJ2-1; maybe TRBD1 (5 bases). Looked up from germline, CDR1 is SGHRS and CDR2 is YFSETQ. The CDR3 has 20 residues. The V and J ends lost 3 bases and 2 bases respectively, with 27 bases between them. The CDR3 DNA sequence: TGCGCCAGCAGCTCCCCCCCGGCAGGGATCCACACGAGAGCCTACAATGAGCAGTTCTTC. Its protein product is CASSSPPAGIHTRAYNEQFF.

This clone was counted only a few times. This chain connects TRBV29-1 to TRBJ2-7; D is uncertain. This CDR3 contains 11 residues. Trimming stripped 6 bases from V and 2 bases from J, with 8 bases between. Per germline, CDR1 SQVTM and CDR2 ANQGSEA. The CDR3 protein is CSVQSAYEQYF. For the CDR3, the DNA is TGCAGCGTCCAATCGGCCTACGAGCAGTACTTC.

The rearrangement uses TRBV5-1 and TRBJ1-1; D is unclear. Germline assignment: CDR1 SGHRS and CDR2 YFSETQ. The V end was cut by 0 bases, the J end by 0 bases, with 6 bases between. The CDR3 runs 14 residues. The CDR3 nucleotides read TGCGCCAGCAGCTTGGCAGACTTGAACACTGAAGCTTTCTTT. It translates to CASSLADLNTEAFF.

This rearrangement joins TRBV7-3 to TRBJ2-1; TRBD2 matches 8 bases. The length of the CDR3 is 15 residues. In germline, CDR1 is SGHTA, CDR2 FQGTGA. The ends lost 5 bases at V and 6 bases at J; junction bases unmatched: 9. DNA for the CDR3: TGTGCCAGCAGCCGTCAAGCGGGGGTCGGCAATGAGCAGTTCTTC. Translated: CASSRQAGVGNEQFF.

The CDR3 DNA reads TGTGCCAGCAGCGTATCCGGGACAGTCACTGAAGCTTTCTTT. Amino acid sequence: CASSVSGTVTEAFF. The chain has TRBV7-6 and TRBJ1-1; 7 bases agree with TRBD1. With 5 bases clipped from V and 4 bases from J, the junction kept 7 bases outside the gene matches. This CDR3 is built from 14 residues. Germline V gene sequence: CDR1 SGHVS, CDR2 FNYEAQ.

The chain carries TRBV19 and TRBJ1-6; TRBD1 aligns across 9 bases. In germline, CDR1 is LNHDA, CDR2 SQIVND (reference sequence). V lost 6 bases and J lost 7; bases outside the gene matches: 4. The CDR3 consists of 14 residues. The CDR3, as DNA: TGTGCCAGTAGCGAGACAGGGGGAAATTCACCCCTCCACTTT. This sequence encodes CASSETGGNSPLHF.

This rearrangement joins TRBV5-1 to TRBJ1-6, with a weak D call TRBD1 (6 bases). This CDR3 has 14 amino acids. Germline CDR1 reads SGHRS; CDR2 reads YFSETQ. Trimming removed 0 bases from V and 10 bases from J, with 11 bases in between. CDR3 in amino acids: CASSLGQVESPLHF. The CDR3 bases are TGCGCCAGCAGCTTGGGACAGGTGGAATCACCCCTCCACTTT.

The V call is TRBV29-1, the J call TRBJ2-3; 12 bases fit TRBD1. V dropped 7 bases and J dropped 3; count of bases not matched to a gene: 5. Germline values: CDR1 SQVTM, CDR2 ANQGSEA. CDR3 length: 14 amino acids. The CDR3 bases are TGCAGCGGGGGGACAGGGGGCGGGACAGATACGCAGTATTTT. Amino acid sequence: CSGGTGGGTDTQYF.

The V and J genes are TRBV6-6 and TRBJ2-2; D remains unclear. V shed 6 bases and J shed 7 bases, with 6 bases lying between them. The germline gives CDR1 MNHNY, CDR2 SVGAGI (reference sequence). The CDR3 totals 11 residues. The chain's CDR3 is CASSPFGELFF. CDR3 coding DNA: TGTGCCAGCAGCCCCTTCGGGGAGCTGTTTTTT.

This chain connects TRBV10-3 to TRBJ1-1, with D perhaps matching TRBD1 (6 bases). The CDR3 has 16 amino acids. V gave up 2 bases and J gave up 4 bases, with 17 bases separating them. CDR1 and CDR2 (germline): ENHRY, SYGVKD. CDR3: CAISEPNRGASTEAFF. The DNA of the CDR3 is TGTGCCATCAGTGAGCCGAATCGGGGGGCGAGCACTGAAGCTTTCTTT.

This sequence joins TRBV2 and TRBJ1-1; a possible D gene is TRBD1 (5 bases). V dropped 11 bases and J dropped 4 bases, with 17 bases sitting between them. The CDR3 sequence is 13 residues long. Germline V gene lookup returns CDR1 SNHLY and CDR2 FYNNEI. The DNA for the CDR3 is TGTGCCTTACATCCCGGGGGTACCACTGAAGCTTTCTTT. Amino acids: CALHPGGTTEAFF.